The rows below give T cell receptor beta chains drawn from one sample of a study of technical replicates of blood from a handful of donors. Profiling relied on immunoSEQ multiplex PCR, and the TCRdb table lists in-frame clones only, not all of them. Of under 95,000 clones listed, about 95% are singletons. Sequencing used T cells isolated from PBMCs. The source of these receptors is a human donor in good health. The CDR3 runs from the conserved cysteine through the conserved F or W. Each record gives: clone size, V gene, D gene, J gene, CDR3 DNA, CDR3 protein. D genes are given only for firm matches. The size of a clone is reported for some rows only, either as once, few or many, or as a class for expanded clones.

clone_size: -
v_call: TRBV5-1
d_call: TRBD2
j_call: TRBJ2-7
cdr3_nt: TGCGCCAGCAGTCTAGCGGGGGGGTCCTACGAGCAGTACTTC
cdr3_aa: CASSLAGGSYEQYF

clone_size: -
v_call: TRBV5-1
d_call: -
j_call: TRBJ2-1
cdr3_nt: TGCGCCAGCAGCGGCCAGGTGGGCAATGAGCAGTTCTTC
cdr3_aa: CASSGQVGNEQFF

clone_size: -
v_call: TRBV29-1
d_call: -
j_call: TRBJ2-7
cdr3_nt: TGCAGCGCCCTGGACACCCCCTACGAGCAGTACTTC
cdr3_aa: CSALDTPYEQYF

clone_size: -
v_call: TRBV5-8
d_call: TRBD1
j_call: TRBJ1-5
cdr3_nt: TGTGCCAGCAGCTGGGGGACAGGGGGTCAACGGCCCCAGCATTTT
cdr3_aa: CASSWGTGGQRPQHF

clone_size: -
v_call: TRBV7-3
d_call: TRBD2
j_call: TRBJ2-1
cdr3_nt: TGTGCCAGCAGCTTAACCGGTGGGACTAGCGCCTATCTTAGCTCCTACAATGAGCAGTTCTTC
cdr3_aa: CASSLTGGTSAYLSSYNEQFF

clone_size: -
v_call: TRBV9
d_call: -
j_call: TRBJ2-3
cdr3_nt: TGTGCCAGCAGCGTATTGGGGGACTTCACAGATACGCAGTATTTT
cdr3_aa: CASSVLGDFTDTQYF

clone_size: -
v_call: TRBV6-5
d_call: -
j_call: TRBJ1-4
cdr3_nt: TGTGCCAGCAGTCCCGACCTTTCGGGTGAAAAACTGTTTTTT
cdr3_aa: CASSPDLSGEKLFF

clone_size: -
v_call: TRBV5-1
d_call: TRBD2
j_call: TRBJ2-1
cdr3_nt: TGCGCCAGCAGCTCCAAGCGGGAGTTAGGGAATGAGCAGTTCTTC
cdr3_aa: CASSSKRELGNEQFF

clone_size: -
v_call: TRBV9
d_call: TRBD1
j_call: TRBJ1-1
cdr3_nt: TGTGCCAGCAGCGTAGCTACCAGACAGGGGGACACTGAAGCTTTCTTT
cdr3_aa: CASSVATRQGDTEAFF

clone_size: -
v_call: TRBV5-1
d_call: -
j_call: TRBJ2-7
cdr3_nt: TGCGCCAGCAGCGCCACTACCCTATCCGAGCAGTACTTC
cdr3_aa: CASSATTLSEQYF

clone_size: -
v_call: TRBV2
d_call: TRBD1
j_call: TRBJ1-2
cdr3_nt: TGTGCCAGCAAAAAAGACAGGGGGATAAGTGGCTACACCTTC
cdr3_aa: CASKKDRGISGYTF

clone_size: -
v_call: TRBV7-9
d_call: -
j_call: TRBJ1-5
cdr3_nt: TGTGCCAGCAGCGACGCTGACATCAATCAGCCCCAGCATTTT
cdr3_aa: CASSDADINQPQHF

clone_size: -
v_call: TRBV2
d_call: -
j_call: TRBJ1-5
cdr3_nt: TGTGCCAGCAGTCTGGTTCAGGTGGGCAATCAGCCCCAGCATTTT
cdr3_aa: CASSLVQVGNQPQHF

clone_size: once
v_call: TRBV27
d_call: -
j_call: TRBJ2-1
cdr3_nt: TGTGCCAGCACCACTGGGACGGGACTCAGCTCCTACAATGAGCAGTTCTTC
cdr3_aa: CASTTGTGLSSYNEQFF

clone_size: -
v_call: TRBV27
d_call: TRBD1
j_call: TRBJ1-2
cdr3_nt: TGTGCCAGCAGTTTCCTGGACAGGGCTAACTATGGCTACACCTTC
cdr3_aa: CASSFLDRANYGYTF

clone_size: -
v_call: TRBV19
d_call: TRBD2
j_call: TRBJ2-3
cdr3_nt: TGTGCCAGTCTTGATAGCGGGAGCACAGATACGCAGTATTTT
cdr3_aa: CASLDSGSTDTQYF

clone_size: -
v_call: TRBV2
d_call: -
j_call: TRBJ1-2
cdr3_nt: TGTGCCAGCAGACAAGAGGTAGGGACACACTATGGCTACACCTTC
cdr3_aa: CASRQEVGTHYGYTF

clone_size: -
v_call: TRBV5-1
d_call: -
j_call: TRBJ1-2
cdr3_nt: TGCGCCAGCAGGGTTGGGCAGGATCCGACTAACTATGGCTACACCTTC
cdr3_aa: CASRVGQDPTNYGYTF

clone_size: -
v_call: TRBV5-6
d_call: -
j_call: TRBJ2-1
cdr3_nt: TGTGCCAGCAGCCTTTTGCTAGCCAGCTCCTACAATGAGCAGTTCTTC
cdr3_aa: CASSLLLASSYNEQFF

clone_size: -
v_call: TRBV19
d_call: -
j_call: TRBJ2-7
cdr3_nt: TGTGCCAGTAGTAGTGGGAGTTCCTACGAGCAGTACTTC
cdr3_aa: CASSSGSSYEQYF

clone_size: -
v_call: TRBV5-1
d_call: TRBD1
j_call: TRBJ2-7
cdr3_nt: TGCGCCAGCAGCTTGGCGCCCGGGACAGGGACCTACGAGCAGTACTTC
cdr3_aa: CASSLAPGTGTYEQYF

clone_size: -
v_call: TRBV5-6
d_call: TRBD2
j_call: TRBJ2-3
cdr3_nt: TGTGCCAGCAGCATCCCGACTAGCGGGATCAGCACAGATACGCAGTATTTT
cdr3_aa: CASSIPTSGISTDTQYF

clone_size: -
v_call: TRBV23-1
d_call: TRBD1
j_call: TRBJ2-2
cdr3_nt: TGCGCCAGCAGTCAATCGTTGGACAGGGTGACAACCGGGGAGCTGTTTTTT
cdr3_aa: CASSQSLDRVTTGELFF

clone_size: -
v_call: TRBV11-2
d_call: -
j_call: TRBJ2-7
cdr3_nt: TGTGCCAGCAGCTCACAGGGCTACGAGCAGTACTTC
cdr3_aa: CASSSQGYEQYF

clone_size: -
v_call: TRBV2
d_call: TRBD2
j_call: TRBJ2-1
cdr3_nt: TGTGCCAGCAGTATGACTAGCGGGAGCCCTTCCTACAATGAGCAGTTCTTC
cdr3_aa: CASSMTSGSPSYNEQFF

clone_size: -
v_call: TRBV5-4
d_call: -
j_call: TRBJ2-1
cdr3_nt: TGTGCCAGCAGCTTGGGAACGAGCTCCTACAATGAGCAGTTCTTC
cdr3_aa: CASSLGTSSYNEQFF

clone_size: -
v_call: TRBV18
d_call: TRBD2
j_call: TRBJ2-3
cdr3_nt: TGTGCCAGCTCACAGAGCGGGAGCGTGGGTACAGATACGCAGTATTTT
cdr3_aa: CASSQSGSVGTDTQYF

clone_size: -
v_call: TRBV6-1
d_call: -
j_call: TRBJ1-1
cdr3_nt: TGTGCCAGCAGTGCTTGGCAGGACATGAACACTGAAGCTTTCTTT
cdr3_aa: CASSAWQDMNTEAFF

clone_size: -
v_call: TRBV7-9
d_call: -
j_call: TRBJ2-3
cdr3_nt: TGTGCCAGCACCCCAAGGGGGCGGGGCACTAGCACAGATACGCAGTATTTT
cdr3_aa: CASTPRGRGTSTDTQYF

clone_size: -
v_call: TRBV6-1
d_call: -
j_call: TRBJ1-6
cdr3_nt: TGTGCCAGCAGTGTAACAGTAATCACCCTCCACTTT
cdr3_aa: CASSVTVITLHF

clone_size: -
v_call: TRBV5-1
d_call: -
j_call: TRBJ2-7
cdr3_nt: TGCGCCAGCATCGGTCCAGGGGAGCACGAGCAGTACTTC
cdr3_aa: CASIGPGEHEQYF

clone_size: -
v_call: TRBV6-5
d_call: -
j_call: TRBJ1-2
cdr3_nt: TGTGCCACCCACGGGAGGGACAATGGCTACACCTTC
cdr3_aa: CATHGRDNGYTF

clone_size: once
v_call: TRBV7-9
d_call: -
j_call: TRBJ2-2
cdr3_nt: TGTGCCAGCAGCTTAGTCGGACTTCACGGGGAGCTGTTTTTT
cdr3_aa: CASSLVGLHGELFF

clone_size: -
v_call: TRBV5-1
d_call: -
j_call: TRBJ2-7
cdr3_nt: TGCGCCAGCAGCTTGGGCGATCGTGCCCCGTCCTACGAGCAGTACTTC
cdr3_aa: CASSLGDRAPSYEQYF

clone_size: -
v_call: TRBV15
d_call: TRBD1
j_call: TRBJ1-3
cdr3_nt: TGTGCCACCAGCAGAGATCAGGGGGCTGGAAACACCATATATTTT
cdr3_aa: CATSRDQGAGNTIYF

clone_size: once
v_call: TRBV10-3
d_call: -
j_call: TRBJ2-5
cdr3_nt: TGTGCCATCAGGAAAGACAGTCCGGAGACCCAGTACTTC
cdr3_aa: CAIRKDSPETQYF

clone_size: -
v_call: TRBV5-4
d_call: TRBD2
j_call: TRBJ2-3
cdr3_nt: TGTGCCTCACAGACTAGCGGGGGCCCCAGCACAGATACGCAGTATTTT
cdr3_aa: CASQTSGGPSTDTQYF

clone_size: -
v_call: TRBV5-6
d_call: -
j_call: TRBJ2-3
cdr3_nt: TGTGCCAGCAGCTTGGGGGCTACCATCAGCACAGATACGCAGTATTTT
cdr3_aa: CASSLGATISTDTQYF

clone_size: -
v_call: TRBV2
d_call: TRBD1
j_call: TRBJ1-2
cdr3_nt: TGTGCCAGCAGTCGGACAGGGAGTTTTAACTATGGCTACACCTTC
cdr3_aa: CASSRTGSFNYGYTF

clone_size: -
v_call: TRBV28
d_call: TRBD1
j_call: TRBJ1-2
cdr3_nt: TGTGCCAGCAGTCAAGCCCTGGGACAGGGCTATGGCTACACCTTC
cdr3_aa: CASSQALGQGYGYTF

clone_size: -
v_call: TRBV27
d_call: TRBD1
j_call: TRBJ2-7
cdr3_nt: TGTGCCAGCAGTTTCGAGAGGGGGCCTTACGAGCAGTACTTC
cdr3_aa: CASSFERGPYEQYF

clone_size: -
v_call: TRBV2
d_call: TRBD1
j_call: TRBJ2-7
cdr3_nt: TGTGCCAGCAGTGAAGGGACAGGATACGAGCAGTACTTC
cdr3_aa: CASSEGTGYEQYF

clone_size: -
v_call: TRBV4-1
d_call: -
j_call: TRBJ1-2
cdr3_nt: TGCGCCAGCAGCCAGGGTTCAGGGTGGCGTGGCTACACCTTC
cdr3_aa: CASSQGSGWRGYTF